The present entry profiles one TCR beta chain with its context. The data stem from a study of OX40 agonist ivuxolimab in advanced cancers. For the study at large: Three partial responders included one hepatocellular carcinoma patient and two cutaneous melanoma patients.

Profiled with immunoSEQ multiplex PCR; TCRdb holds only in-frame clones, not every one. This table has roughly 40,000 clones, approximately 78% appearing once. J was trimmed by 6 bases and V by 5 bases; bases with no gene match: 8. The CDR3 spans 14 residues. Germline V lookup: CDR1 SQVTM, CDR2 ANQGSEA. Material: CD4+ or CD8+ T cells sorted from blood, obtained in a trial of the OX40 agonist ivuxolimab. V and J are TRBV29-1 and TRBJ2-3; 10 bases agree with TRBD2. The receptor was derived from an adult with an advanced solid tumor such as melanoma, head and neck, liver or kidney cancer. For the CDR3, the DNA is TGCAGCGTTCCCGCTAGCGGGAGTAGCGATACGCAGTATTTT. Amino acid sequence: CSVPASGSSDTQYF.